A single sample is the source of the 10 T cell receptor beta chains below, sequenced in a study of technical replicates of blood from a handful of donors. Repertoires were generated with immunoSEQ multiplex PCR, while TCRdb's copy carries only in-frame clones and drops some. Here the sample spans about 80,000 clones, nearly 99% being singletons. The specimen sequenced was T cells isolated from PBMCs. These receptors originate from a human donor in good health.

The genes are TRBV7-3 and TRBJ2-1, with 13 bases fitting TRBD2. Germline V lookup: CDR1 SGHTA, CDR2 FQGTGA. This CDR3 spans 15 amino acids. With 5 bases clipped from V and 7 bases from J, the junction kept 5 bases outside the gene matches. The CDR3 loop is CASSPPTSGRNEQFF. The CDR3 DNA follows: TGTGCCAGCAGCCCACCGACTAGCGGGAGGAATGAGCAGTTCTTC.

The V gene is TRBV27, the J gene TRBJ1-6, with 7 nucleotides matching TRBD1. The CDR3 length is 14 residues. From germline, CDR1 is MNHEY and CDR2 SMNVEV (reference sequence). V shed 5 bases, J shed 8 bases, and the junction held 6 bases outside the gene matches. DNA of the CDR3: TGTGCCAGCAGTACGAACAGGGGAGATTCACCCCTCCACTTT. Its protein product is CASSTNRGDSPLHF.

The V gene is TRBV10-2, the J gene TRBJ1-2, with TRBD1 matching over 8 bases. The junction had 9 bases not matched to a gene; V was cut back by 8 bases and J by 4 bases. Per the germline V gene, CDR1 is WSHSY and CDR2 is SAAADI. The CDR3 runs 14 residues. CDR3 loop: CASLEDRAGYGYTF. CDR3 DNA: TGCGCCAGCCTTGAGGACAGGGCGGGCTATGGCTACACCTTC.

This clone was recorded once. The chain has TRBV18 and TRBJ2-2, with TRBD2 matching over 8 bases. Looked up from germline, CDR1 is KGHSH and CDR2 is LQKENI. V shed 1 base and J 5 bases; nucleotides not matched to a gene: 9. The CDR3 sequence is 17 residues long. Here the CDR3 DNA reads TGTGCCAGCTCACCACAACAGCGGGAGTCGGGGACCGGGGAGCTGTTTTTT. Translated: CASSPQQRESGTGELFF.

The chain joins TRBV18 to TRBJ1-3, with D possibly TRBD1 on 5 matching bases. The V end was cut by 1 base, the J end by 0 bases, with 13 bases between. The CDR3 is made up of 17 amino acids. Looked up from germline, CDR1 is KGHSH and CDR2 is LQKENI. CDR3 in DNA: TGTGCCAGCTCACCACGGGACTTCGAGAGCTCTGGAAACACCATATATTTT. Its translation is CASSPRDFESSGNTIYF.

The chain joins TRBV29-1 to TRBJ1-2; 8 nucleotides line up with TRBD1. CDR1 SQVTM and CDR2 ANQGSEA come from the germline V gene. Trimming removed 4 bases from V and 3 bases from J; junction bases left unmatched: 10. This CDR3 region has 15 residues. Written as DNA, the CDR3 is TGCAGCGTTGGGACCGGGACAGGTTTTGACTATGGCTACACCTTC. Residues: CSVGTGTGFDYGYTF.

This chain joins TRBV6-1 and TRBJ2-3; TRBD2 aligns across 10 bases. The CDR3 is made up of 18 amino acids. From germline, CDR1 is MNHNS and CDR2 SASEGT. The V gene end was trimmed by 4 bases and the J gene end by 0 bases; junction bases not matched to a gene: 10. The CDR3 reads CASSVVGLALSSTDTQYF. Here the CDR3 DNA reads TGTGCCAGCAGTGTGGTGGGACTAGCGTTATCTAGCACAGATACGCAGTATTTT.

To note about this clone: The same CDR3 is also encoded by other DNA sequences in this sample. The chain couples TRBV9 to TRBJ1-1; D is undetermined. V was cut by 0 bases and J by 6 bases, with 15 bases left in between. The CDR3 consists of 15 residues. The germline gives CDR1 SGDLS, CDR2 YYNGEE. The CDR3 protein is CASSVGSGEIPEAFF. The CDR3 DNA follows: TGTGCCAGCAGCGTAGGTTCCGGAGAGATACCTGAAGCTTTCTTT.

The gene calls are TRBV15 and TRBJ2-2; D might be TRBD2 (6 bases). V lost 4 bases and J lost 1, with 16 bases in between. The germline V gene encodes CDR1 LNHNV and CDR2 YYDKDF (reference sequence). CDR3 size: 17 residues. In DNA form, the CDR3 reads TGTGCCACCAGCACATTCCTGGGGACTCTGAACACCGGGGAGCTGTTTTTT. This translates into CATSTFLGTLNTGELFF.

This chain uses TRBV10-3 with TRBJ2-7; D not certain. Germline loops: CDR1 ENHRY, CDR2 SYGVKD. The CDR3 extends over 13 amino acids. The V and J ends lost 0 bases and 2 bases respectively, with 5 bases between them. Written as DNA, the CDR3 is TGTGCCATCAGTGAGTCGACAACCTACGAGCAGTACTTC. Its translation: CAISESTTYEQYF.